These 22 T cell receptor beta chains came from one sample sequenced in a study of blood T cell repertoires in COVID-19. The repertoire was sequenced with immunoSEQ multiplex PCR; TCRdb's copy has only in-frame clones and lacks some. Altogether 150,000 to 200,000 clones are present, around 85% being singletons, with the ten largest covering roughly 8.2%. The material sequenced was peripheral blood. All receptors come from a man between 60 and 75 years old with acute or convalescent COVID-19.

This chain connects TRBV9 to TRBJ2-7; tentative D call: TRBD2 (6 bases). Trimming cost V 7 bases and J 9 bases, with 23 bases left between them. Germline V CDR1 and CDR2: SGDLS, YYNGEE. The CDR3 covers 14 residues. CDR3 sequence (DNA): TGTGCCAGCGGCCCCGGACGTTACGAGGGAGGGCAGTACTTC. It specifies CASGPGRYEGGQYF.

This clone has at least ten counts. This chain joins TRBV18 and TRBJ2-1; 8 bases are a match to TRBD2. CDR1 and CDR2 (germline): KGHSH, LQKENI. Trimming removed 1 base from V and 7 bases from J; junction bases left unmatched: 9. The CDR3 spans 16 residues. The CDR3 spells CASSPQSGSLGNEQFF. For the CDR3, the DNA is TGTGCCAGCTCACCACAGAGCGGGAGTCTCGGGAATGAGCAGTTCTTC.

This chain uses TRBV28 with TRBJ2-7, with TRBD2 identical over 11 bases. J was trimmed by 3 bases and V by 4 bases; bases with no gene match: 5. This CDR3 comprises 15 residues. Germline V CDR1 and CDR2: MDHEN, SYDVKM. CDR3 nucleotides: TGTGCCAGCAGTTCGCTAGCGGGAGGCTTCTACGAGCAGTACTTC. This gives the protein CASSSLAGGFYEQYF.

The CDR3 DNA is TGCGCCAGCAGCCGCGCCCAAGACTACGAGCAGTACTTC. It specifies CASSRAQDYEQYF. The chain joins TRBV4-1 to TRBJ2-7; no reliable D call. The germline CDR1 and CDR2 sequences are MGHRA and YSYEKL. V gave up 4 bases and J gave up 3 bases, with 10 bases separating them. The CDR3 contains 13 residues.

In the case of this clone: The DNA is omitted, as the CDR3 cannot be located on it reliably, and the CDR3 follows TCRdb's listing. This chain uses TRBV20-1 with TRBJ1-2; TRBD1, the D gene given by the table, was not confirmed from the DNA. The germline V gene has CDR1 DFQATT and CDR2 SNEGSKA (reference sequence). The CDR3 comprises 13 residues, both ends counted. CDR3 region: CSASLVGTGALTF.

The chain employs TRBV2 and TRBJ2-5; tentative D call: TRBD2 (6 bases). Germline CDR1 and CDR2: SNHLY and FYNNEI. The CDR3 covers 13 residues. V gave up 2 bases and J gave up 8 bases, with 12 bases separating them. This CDR3 is CASSESGGLTQYF. CDR3 DNA sequence: TGTGCCAGCAGTGAATCAGGAGGGCTCACCCAGTACTTC.

This clone was recorded once. The V and J genes are TRBV5-8 and TRBJ1-4; the D gene is possibly TRBD1 (5 bases). The germline CDR1 and CDR2 sequences are SGHTS and YDEGEE. Trimming stripped 0 bases from V and 1 base from J, with 7 bases between. The CDR3 loop spans 15 amino acids. The CDR3 region has the DNA TGTGCCAGCAGCTTGGCAGGGCTAACTAATGAAAAACTGTTTTTT. Encoded protein: CASSLAGLTNEKLFF.

The count of this clone is one. The rearrangement uses TRBV2 and TRBJ2-3, with TRBD2 matching over 14 bases. The trim removed 4 bases at V and 5 bases at J, leaving 2 bases unmatched. CDR3 length: 15 amino acids. The germline gives CDR1 SNHLY, CDR2 FYNNEI. This CDR3 reads CASSVGLAGVDTQYF. The CDR3 nucleotides read TGTGCCAGCAGTGTGGGACTAGCGGGAGTAGATACGCAGTATTTT.

The rearrangement joins TRBV18 to TRBJ2-1, with 10 nucleotides matching TRBD2. The CDR3 is 15 residues long. From germline, CDR1 is KGHSH and CDR2 LQKENI. Trimming removed 2 bases from V and 5 bases from J; junction bases left unmatched: 3. The DNA for the CDR3 is TGTGCCAGCTCACCAGCTAGCGGGGGACACAATGAGCAGTTCTTC. Its translation: CASSPASGGHNEQFF.

This sequence joins TRBV24-1 and TRBJ2-3, with D unresolved. The CDR3 spans 14 residues. CDR1 KGHDR and CDR2 SFDVKD come from the germline V gene. V was cut by 9 bases and J by 4 bases, with 16 bases left in between. DNA of the CDR3: TGTGCCACCCAAGGAGAGAAGGATCCAGATACGCAGTATTTT. This gives the protein CATQGEKDPDTQYF.

The V and J genes are TRBV2 and TRBJ2-1; D is uncertain. V lost 8 bases, J lost 7 bases, and 9 bases lay in between. The germline gives CDR1 SNHLY, CDR2 FYNNEI. This CDR3 has 11 amino acids. CDR3 nucleotides: TGTGCCAGCTCTCCCAGAAATGAGCAGTTCTTC. Encoded protein: CASSPRNEQFF.

This clone occurred a few times. V usage is TRBV12-3 or TRBV12-4 and J usage is TRBJ2-1; 8 nucleotides match TRBD1. The CDR3 totals 12 residues. The trim removed 6 bases at V and 8 bases at J, leaving 3 bases unmatched. The CDR3 nucleotides are TGTGCCAGCAGCTCAGGGGGCTATGAGCAGTTCTTC. As protein: CASSSGGYEQFF.

The chain recombines TRBV18 with TRBJ2-1; 13 nucleotides line up with TRBD2. Germline V gene data show CDR1 as KGHSH and CDR2 as LQKENI. The V gene end was trimmed by 3 bases and the J gene end by 2 bases; junction bases not matched to a gene: 4. CDR3 length: 17 amino acids. The DNA for the CDR3 is TGTGCCAGCTCACCCCGCGGACTAGCGGGAGCCTACAATGAGCAGTTCTTC. Its protein product is CASSPRGLAGAYNEQFF. Full variable domain (outside the CDR3, taken from reference TRBV18 and TRBJ2-1): NAGVMQNPRHLVRRRGQEARLRCSPMKGHSHVYWYRQLPEEGLKFMVYLQKENIIDESGMPKERFSAEFPKEGPSILRIQQVVRGDSAAYFCASSPRGLAGAYNEQFFGPGTRLTVL.

This chain links TRBV7-2 with TRBJ1-1; 7 bases fit TRBD1. After removal of 2 bases from V and 11 bases from J, the junction contained 14 bases not matched to a gene. This CDR3 comprises 15 residues. Germline CDR1 and CDR2: SGHTA and FQGNSA. DNA for the CDR3: TGTGCCAGCAGCTTACAGCCAGGGACAGCCTGGCGGGCTTTCTTT. Translated, it gives CASSLQPGTAWRAFF.

V gene TRBV5-4 combines with J gene TRBJ2-1; 14 bases are a match to TRBD2. V dropped 5 bases and J dropped 7; count of bases not matched to a gene: 11. Germline V gives CDR1 SGHNT, CDR2 YYREEE (reference sequence). The CDR3 spans 17 residues. CDR3 sequence (DNA): TGTGCCAGCAGTCGAAAGACTAGCGGGAGGGAGGGGAATGAGCAGTTCTTC. As protein: CASSRKTSGREGNEQFF.

The V gene is TRBV18, the J gene TRBJ1-2; TRBD1 aligns across 8 bases. Losses at the gene ends were 6 bases for V and 6 bases for J; bases not matched to a gene: 6. CDR1 is KGHSH, CDR2 LQKENI, per germline. The CDR3 sequence is 13 residues long. The CDR3 sequence is CASSHDRGNGYTF. CDR3 coding DNA: TGTGCCAGCTCCCACGACAGGGGCAATGGCTACACCTTC.

The chain uses TRBV19 and TRBJ2-5; the D gene is possibly TRBD1 (6 bases). The germline CDR1 and CDR2 sequences are LNHDA and SQIVND (reference sequence). The germline V and J ends were trimmed by 5 bases and 5 bases, with 15 bases remaining between them. This CDR3 spans 14 amino acids. The CDR3 is CASSPGHLGETQYF. The CDR3 DNA reads TGTGCCAGTAGTCCGGGACACCTCGGCGAGACCCAGTACTTC.

V usage is TRBV4-1 and J usage is TRBJ2-1; TRBD2 matches 8 bases. Trimming removed 4 bases from V and 4 bases from J; junction bases left unmatched: 6. Germline lookup yields CDR1 MGHRA and CDR2 YSYEKL. The CDR3 sequence is 15 residues long. CDR3 amino acids: CASSPGVAGYNEQFF. The CDR3 DNA is TGCGCCAGCAGCCCGGGGGTAGCGGGGTACAATGAGCAGTTCTTC.

The V and J genes are TRBV15 and TRBJ1-3; no firm D call. Trimming took 3 bases from V and 4 from J, leaving 16 bases between them. The germline CDR1 and CDR2 sequences are LNHNV and YYDKDF (reference sequence). The CDR3 loop spans 16 amino acids. This CDR3 is CATSRERMTAGNTIYF. In nucleotides, the CDR3 is TGTGCCACCAGCAGGGAGCGAATGACGGCGGGAAACACCATATATTTT.

This chain uses TRBV10-3 with TRBJ1-1; weak D call: TRBD1 (5 bases). CDR1 is ENHRY and CDR2 is SYGVKD in the germline V gene. The CDR3 contains 16 residues. V was shortened by 0 bases and J by 2 bases, with 13 bases between the two germline ends. As DNA, the CDR3 is TGTGCCATCAGTGAGTCGGGAAGGGGTCGAAACACTGAAGCTTTCTTT. This translates into CAISESGRGRNTEAFF.

The chain carries TRBV3-1 (or the pseudogene TRBV3-2) and TRBJ1-4, with D possibly matching TRBD1 (5 bases). The germline V and J ends were trimmed by 4 bases and 0 bases, with 18 bases remaining between them. The germline V gene has CDR1 LGHDT and CDR2 YNNKEL (reference sequence). The CDR3 totals 18 residues. CDR3 loop: CASSPRVPSITTNEKLFF. CDR3 DNA: TGTGCCAGCAGCCCCAGGGTCCCCTCCATTACAACTAATGAAAAACTGTTTTTT.

The chain combines TRBV19 with TRBJ2-1, with 13 bases aligning to TRBD2. The germline V gene has CDR1 LNHDA and CDR2 SQIVND (reference sequence). The CDR3 covers 15 residues. J gave up 9 bases and V 6 bases, and 8 bases lay outside the gene matches. The CDR3 DNA is TGTGCCAGTAGCCAAGGACTAGCGGGAGTGGGTGAGCAGTTCTTC. This codes for CASSQGLAGVGEQFF. The full variable domain, its missing parts supplied by reference TRBV19 and TRBJ2-1, is DGGITQSPKYLFRKEGQNVTLSCEQNLNHDAMYWYRQDPGQGLRLIYYSQIVNDFQKGDIAEGYSVSREKKESFPLTVTSAQKNPTAFYLCASSQGLAGVGEQFFGPGTRLTVL.